Listed here are 2 T cell receptor beta chains from one sample, sequenced in a study of blood T cell repertoires in COVID-19 (TCRdb year 2020). Library preparation employed the immunoSEQ multiplex PCR assay. This immuneACCESS table, as held by TCRdb, lists in-frame sequences with V and J called but not all clones. Of the missing ones, under half trace to an unresolved V gene in checked studies; the others have no known cause. For this sample there are about 170,000 clones; 75% to 90% appear just once. 4.4% of the sample is held by the ten biggest clonotypes. The sequencing input was PBMCs or T cells enriched from blood (not recorded which). These receptors were collected from a woman aged 45-59 years who had recovered from COVID-19.

The V and J genes are TRBV19 and TRBJ2-3; 7 bases fit TRBD1. Trimming took 4 bases from V and 1 from J; bases not matched to a gene: 5. The V gene's germline CDR1 is LNHDA and CDR2 SQIVND (reference sequence). This CDR3 spans 15 amino acids. The CDR3 DNA is TGTGCCAGTAGTAACCGACAGGGTGGCACAGATACGCAGTATTTT. It is translated as CASSNRQGGTDTQYF.

This chain uses TRBV9 with TRBJ1-2; the match to TRBD1 covers 7 bases. The CDR3 loop spans 17 amino acids. Germline CDR1 SGDLS, CDR2 YYNGEE. Trimming removed 3 bases from V and 6 bases from J; junction bases left unmatched: 17. DNA of the CDR3: TGTGCCAGCAGCGGAGACCCGACAGCTGCAGGGGGAAATGGCTACACCTTC. It encodes CASSGDPTAAGGNGYTF. Complete variable domain (other parts from reference TRBV9 and TRBJ1-2): DSGVTQTPKHLITATGQRVTLRCSPRSGDLSVYWYQQSLDQGLQFLIQYYNGEERAKGNILERFSAQQFPDLHSELNLSSLELGDSALYFCASSGDPTAAGGNGYTFGSGTRLTVV.